This T cell receptor (beta chain) was identified in a study of cytomegalovirus exposure and HLA in healthy donors. Whole-study results and caveats: For most TCR sequences rarity was the rule, although some public TCRs occurred in many donors. Later, an analysis found that common viral pathogens appeared to be linked with several of the most significant clusters.

PCR primers comprised 60 Vbeta and 13 Jbeta primers. As handled by the study authors: Roughly 10 million shared chains were among around 78 million unique TCR beta chains counted in a later analysis. The protocol was immunoSEQ multiplex PCR, while the TCRdb copy is restricted to in-frame clones and leaves out a portion. Clonal size and the V and J genes are those of that table, whereas D and trimming came from the DNA. This listing includes over 100,000 clones. After removal of 4 bases from V and 6 bases from J, the junction contained 4 bases not matched to a gene. This CDR3 region has 15 residues. The germline V gene encodes CDR1 SGHRS and CDR2 YFSETQ. Comments on this clone: Its target is not known.

The chain is built from TRBV5-1 and TRBJ2-2; 12 bases match TRBD1. Source material: PBMCs. This TCR was sampled from a man aged 40-49 years in good health and CMV-seropositive. DNA for the CDR3: TGCGCCAGCAGCCCGGGACAGGGGGCACCCGGGGAGCTGTTTTTT. It specifies CASSPGQGAPGELFF.